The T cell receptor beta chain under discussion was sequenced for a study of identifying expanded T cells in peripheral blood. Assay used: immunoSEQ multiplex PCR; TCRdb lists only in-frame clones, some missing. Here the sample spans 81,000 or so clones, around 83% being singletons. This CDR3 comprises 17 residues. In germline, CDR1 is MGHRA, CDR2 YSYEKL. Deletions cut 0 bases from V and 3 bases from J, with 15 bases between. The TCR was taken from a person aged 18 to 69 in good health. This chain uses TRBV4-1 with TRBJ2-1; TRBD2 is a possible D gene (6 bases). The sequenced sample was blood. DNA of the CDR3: TGCGCCAGCAGCCAAGAAATTGTGGATAGCGGCTACAATGAGCAGTTCTTC. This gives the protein CASSQEIVDSGYNEQFF.